This T cell receptor (beta chain) was identified during a study of patients and donors after allogeneic stem cell transplantation. TCRdb reprocessed the RT-PCR reads with MiXCR, giving one entry per CDR3 protein. The sample lists around 200,000 distinct CDR3 sequences, less than 50% occurring once. The CDR3 totals 15 residues. CDR1 is MDHEN and CDR2 is SYDVKM in the germline V gene. The V segment lost 3 bases and the J segment 4 bases; nucleotides outside the gene matches: 4. This clonotype came up a few times. This chain links TRBV28 with TRBJ1-1, with TRBD1 matching over 11 bases. The material sequenced was blood, either unsorted or a sorted T cell fraction (not recorded which). The clonotype originates from a human donor who was either an allogeneic HSCT recipient or a stem cell or donor lymphocyte infusion donor (not recorded which). It is not recorded whose cells these are; they may come from a transplant donor. This CDR3 reads CASSFRGQGATEAFF. The CDR3 DNA follows: TGTGCCAGCAGTTTCCGCGGACAGGGGGCCACTGAAGCTTTCTTT.